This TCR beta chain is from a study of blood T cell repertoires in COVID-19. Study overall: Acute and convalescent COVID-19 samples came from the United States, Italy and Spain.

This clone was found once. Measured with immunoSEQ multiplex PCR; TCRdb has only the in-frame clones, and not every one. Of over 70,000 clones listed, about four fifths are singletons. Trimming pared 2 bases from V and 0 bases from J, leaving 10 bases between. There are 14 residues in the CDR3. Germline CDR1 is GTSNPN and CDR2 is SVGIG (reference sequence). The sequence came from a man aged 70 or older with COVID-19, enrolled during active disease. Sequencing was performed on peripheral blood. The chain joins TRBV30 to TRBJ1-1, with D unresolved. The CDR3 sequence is CAWSSGVMNTEAFF. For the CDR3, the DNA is TGTGCCTGGAGTAGCGGGGTGATGAACACTGAAGCTTTCTTT.